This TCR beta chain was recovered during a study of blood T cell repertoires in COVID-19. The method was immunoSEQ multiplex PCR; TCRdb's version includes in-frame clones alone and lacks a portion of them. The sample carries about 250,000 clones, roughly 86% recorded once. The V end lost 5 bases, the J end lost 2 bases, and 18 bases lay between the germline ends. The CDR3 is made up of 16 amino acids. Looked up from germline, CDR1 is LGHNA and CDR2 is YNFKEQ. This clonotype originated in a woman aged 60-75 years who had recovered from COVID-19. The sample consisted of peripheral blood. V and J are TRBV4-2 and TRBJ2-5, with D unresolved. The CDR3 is CASSSYPGVGQETQYF. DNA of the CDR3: TGTGCCAGCAGCTCCTATCCGGGTGTTGGGCAAGAGACCCAGTACTTC.